The 21 T cell receptor beta chains listed next were all sequenced from one sample in a study of blood T cell repertoires in COVID-19. The table came from immunoSEQ multiplex PCR; TCRdb's copy has only in-frame clones and leaves some out. The sample lists about 9,000 clones, 70% to 90% occurring once. The sequencing sample was made of peripheral blood. All receptors derive from a human donor in a cohort sampled during active COVID-19.

In regard to this clone: This same CDR3 is encoded by further DNA sequences in the sample. The V and J genes are TRBV5-1 and TRBJ2-2, with 7 bases that match TRBD1. Germline V CDR1 and CDR2: SGHRS, YFSETQ. The J segment lost 2 bases and the V segment lost 0 bases, leaving 1 base of the junction unmatched. The CDR3 length is 15 residues. The CDR3 DNA reads TGCGCCAGCAGCTTGGGGACAGGCAACACCGGGGAGCTGTTTTTT. Encoded protein: CASSLGTGNTGELFF. The variable domain in full, with the rest retrieved from reference TRBV5-1 and TRBJ2-2, is KAGVTQTPRYLIKTRGQQVTLSCSPISGHRSVSWYQQTPGQGLQFLFEYFSETQRNKGNFPGRFSGRQFSNSRSEMNVSTLELGDSALYLCASSLGTGNTGELFFGEGSRLTVL.

The chain couples TRBV13 to TRBJ2-7; 7 nucleotides line up with TRBD1. This CDR3 has 14 amino acids. The junction had 4 bases not matched to a gene; V was cut back by 4 bases and J by 1 base. CDR1 is PRHDT and CDR2 is FYEKMQ in the germline V gene (reference sequence). This chain's CDR3 is CASSSQGESYEQYF. For the CDR3, the DNA is TGTGCCAGCAGCTCGCAGGGGGAATCCTACGAGCAGTACTTC. Combining the CDR3 with reference TRBV13 and TRBJ2-7 gives the whole variable domain AAGVIQSPRHLIKEKRETATLKCYPIPRHDTVYWYQQGPGQDPQFLISFYEKMQSDKGSIPDRFSAQQFSDYHSELNMSSLELGDSALYFCASSSQGESYEQYFGPGTRLTVT.

This clone appeared once. The genes are TRBV19 and TRBJ2-7; 8 nucleotides line up with TRBD1. In germline, CDR1 is LNHDA, CDR2 SQIVND (reference sequence). V lost 5 bases, J lost 6 bases, and 3 bases stayed unmatched. This CDR3 region has 12 residues. CDR3 coding DNA: TGTGCCAGTAGTGTCGGGACAGGCGAGCAGTACTTC. Its protein product is CASSVGTGEQYF.

Only a few counts were recorded for this clone. The chain carries TRBV7-2 and TRBJ2-5; TRBD2 matches 8 bases. The CDR3 has 17 residues. V shed 2 bases and J 3 bases; nucleotides not matched to a gene: 11. Germline assignment: CDR1 SGHTA and CDR2 FQGNSA. CDR3 residues: CASSLTRASGSEETQYF. The CDR3 DNA sequence: TGTGCCAGCAGCTTAACACGGGCTAGCGGGTCGGAAGAGACCCAGTACTTC.

This clone has just a few counts. The chain links TRBV7-9 to TRBJ1-1, with D unresolved. Trimming cost V 5 bases and J 8 bases, with 9 bases left between them. CDR3 length: 11 residues. CDR1 SEHNR and CDR2 FQNEAQ come from the germline V gene (reference sequence). The CDR3 is CASSPGEEAFF. The CDR3 coding sequence is TGTGCCAGCAGCCCCGGTGAGGAAGCTTTCTTT.

This rearrangement joins TRBV19 to TRBJ2-7, with TRBD1 matching over 8 bases. The germline CDR1 and CDR2 sequences are LNHDA and SQIVND (reference sequence). The V and J ends lost 1 base and 2 bases, in that order; junction bases with no gene match: 4. The CDR3 is 15 amino acids. DNA for the CDR3: TGTGCCAGTAGTATAGCGGGGACAGGCGCCTACGAGCAGTACTTC. It encodes CASSIAGTGAYEQYF.

CDR3 nucleotide sequence: TGTGCCAGCAGCTGGGGGGGCAGGCCAATCCTCTCTGGGGCCAACGTCCTGACTTTC. This translates into CASSWGGRPILSGANVLTF. This chain joins TRBV11-2 and TRBJ2-6, with D possibly TRBD2 on 7 matching bases. Germline V gene lookup returns CDR1 SGHAT and CDR2 FQNNGV. The germline V and J ends were trimmed by 4 bases and 0 bases, with 19 bases remaining between them. The CDR3 extends over 19 amino acids. The whole variable domain, remainder taken from reference TRBV11-2 and TRBJ2-6, is EAGVAQSPRYKIIEKRQSVAFWCNPISGHATLYWYQQILGQGPKLLIQFQNNGVVDDSQLPKDRFSAERLKGVDSTLKIQPAKLEDSAVYLCASSWGGRPILSGANVLTFGAGSRLTVL.

The CDR3 is CASSSISYNSPLHF. CDR3 in DNA: TGTGCCAGCAGCAGTATATCCTATAATTCACCCCTCCACTTT. The rearrangement uses TRBV27 and TRBJ1-6; D is ambiguous. The ends were cut back, 6 bases at V and 1 base at J, with 7 bases in the middle. CDR3 length: 14 residues. CDR1 and CDR2 (germline): MNHEY, SMNVEV (reference sequence).

The gene calls are TRBV5-1 and TRBJ2-1; 7 positions agree with TRBD2. Germline V gives CDR1 SGHRS, CDR2 YFSETQ. With 4 bases clipped from V and 0 bases from J, the junction kept 19 bases outside the gene matches. The CDR3 extends over 20 amino acids. CDR3 amino acids: CASSLESGIRVLSSYNEQFF. The CDR3 bases are TGCGCCAGCAGCCTGGAAAGCGGGATACGTGTTCTCAGCTCCTACAATGAGCAGTTCTTC.

This rearrangement joins TRBV28 to TRBJ2-5, with 11 bases lining up with TRBD1. V trimming: 2 bases; J trimming: 4 bases; junction bases outside the gene matches: 12. The CDR3 consists of 18 residues. Germline V CDR1 and CDR2: MDHEN, SYDVKM. The CDR3 loop reads CASSLALPGTGGRETQYF. CDR3 coding DNA: TGTGCCAGCAGTTTAGCCCTCCCCGGGACAGGGGGTCGAGAGACCCAGTACTTC.

Only one count was recorded for this clone. J is TRBJ2-1 and V is TRBV4-3; D possibly corresponds to TRBD2 (6 bases). The length of the CDR3 is 15 residues. CDR1 is LGHNA, CDR2 YSLEER, per germline. Trimming left V 3 bases short and J 8 bases short, with 17 bases between. The CDR3 bases are TGCGCCAGCAGCCAGCGGGGCCCACCTCAGGATGAGCAGTTCTTC. It codes for CASSQRGPPQDEQFF.

V is TRBV7-9 and J is TRBJ2-5, with no clear D. In germline, CDR1 is SEHNR, CDR2 FQNEAQ (reference sequence). This CDR3 comprises 14 residues. With 5 bases removed from V and 4 bases from J, the gap between germline ends came to 14 bases. CDR3 residues: CASSVRHRRETQYF. The CDR3 nucleotides read TGTGCCAGCAGCGTTCGCCACCGGAGAGAGACCCAGTACTTC.

The chain carries TRBV30 and TRBJ1-2, with 7 bases lining up with TRBD1. The V segment lost 3 bases and the J segment 11 bases; nucleotides outside the gene matches: 9. Per the germline V gene, CDR1 is GTSNPN and CDR2 is SVGIG (reference sequence). This CDR3 is built from 12 residues. The CDR3 protein is CAWRWTGSSYTF. In DNA, the CDR3 is TGTGCCTGGAGGTGGACAGGTTCAAGTTACACCTTC.

The V call is TRBV18, the J call TRBJ1-1; 8 nucleotides align to TRBD1. This CDR3 has 15 amino acids. Per germline, CDR1 KGHSH and CDR2 LQKENI. Germline trimming cut 2 bases from V and 2 bases from J; bases unmatched to any gene: 4. The CDR3 protein is CASSPGTGGNTEAFF. Here the CDR3 DNA reads TGTGCCAGCTCACCAGGCACAGGGGGAAACACTGAAGCTTTCTTT.

The chain has TRBV3-1 (or the pseudogene TRBV3-2) and TRBJ2-1; TRBD2 matches 8 bases. Trimming at V came to 4 bases and at J to 0 bases, leaving 5 bases not matched to a gene. The germline V gene has CDR1 LGHDT and CDR2 YNNKEL (reference sequence). This CDR3 is 16 amino acids long. CDR3 loop: CASSPTGTSSYNEQFF. CDR3 coding DNA: TGTGCCAGCAGCCCTACCGGGACTAGCTCCTACAATGAGCAGTTCTTC.

The CDR3 region is CASRPGTQGNQPQHF. The CDR3 coding sequence is TGTGCCAGCAGACCCGGGACACAGGGGAATCAGCCCCAGCATTTT. The gene calls are TRBV7-8 and TRBJ1-5, with 7 bases matching TRBD1. The CDR3 has 15 residues. Losses at the gene ends were 6 bases for V and 4 bases for J; bases not matched to a gene: 9. Germline assignment: CDR1 SGHVS and CDR2 FQNEAQ.

V usage is TRBV6-4 and J usage is TRBJ2-1, with a possible D match to TRBD2 (6 bases). Germline CDR1 and CDR2: MRHNA and SNTAGT. CDR3 size: 15 residues. V dropped 3 bases and J dropped 7 bases, with 16 bases sitting between them. The CDR3 nucleotides read TGTGCCAGCAGTGATTCGACTAGTGCACCTAATGAGCAGTTCTTC. It is translated as CASSDSTSAPNEQFF.

The rearrangement uses TRBV27 and TRBJ1-4, with 11 positions matching TRBD1. The germline V gene has CDR1 MNHEY and CDR2 SMNVEV (reference sequence). There are 13 residues in the CDR3. V lost 6 bases and J lost 7; bases outside the gene matches: 1. CDR3 coding DNA: TGTGCCAGCAGGGACAGGGGGCGTGAAAAACTGTTTTTT. Translation gives CASRDRGREKLFF.

CDR3 amino acids: CASSKGSTDTQYF. The CDR3 coding sequence is TGTGCCAGCTCAAAGGGGAGCACAGATACGCAGTATTTT. This chain joins TRBV18 and TRBJ2-3; D is possibly TRBD1 (5 bases). The CDR3 consists of 13 residues. From germline, CDR1 is KGHSH and CDR2 LQKENI. V was shortened by 5 bases and J by 0 bases, with 6 bases between the two germline ends.

This clone came up once. The V call is TRBV5-1, the J call TRBJ2-3; 9 bases are a match to TRBD1. The V and J ends lost 0 bases and 1 base, in that order; junction bases with no gene match: 3. The CDR3 is 16 amino acids. Per the germline V gene, CDR1 is SGHRS and CDR2 is YFSETQ. This CDR3 reads CASSLARTGGTDTQYF. DNA of the CDR3: TGCGCCAGCAGCTTGGCCCGGACAGGGGGCACAGATACGCAGTATTTT.

The chain uses TRBV6-5 and TRBJ2-7; TRBD2 might be the D (6 bases). The CDR3 loop spans 16 amino acids. Looked up from germline, CDR1 is MNHEY and CDR2 is SVGAGI. Trimming removed 1 base at V and 6 bases at J, with 19 bases between. Here the CDR3 DNA reads TGTGCCAGCAGTTACTTTTCGGGACTCACCGCCAGCGAGCAGTACTTC. Amino acid sequence: CASSYFSGLTASEQYF.